These T cell receptor beta chains were read from a single sample in a study of cytomegalovirus exposure and HLA in healthy donors. Clones were sequenced by immunoSEQ multiplex PCR, and TCRdb holds only the in-frame ones, with some missing. In the table there are 65,000 to 100,000 clones, roughly 80% of which are singletons. Sequencing was carried out using PBMCs. Receptor source: a woman aged 40 to 49 in good health and CMV-seropositive. Both conserved end residues are part of each CDR3. Each record gives: CDR3 DNA, CDR3 protein, D gene, V gene, J gene, clone size. The D gene is left open where the match is weak. Where a row states a size, it is once, few, many or the class of an expanded clone; other rows omit it.

CDR3 DNA: TGTGCCAGCAGCAAGAACCGGGACAGGGGGCGAGGTGAAAAACTGTTTTTT
CDR3 protein: CASSKNRDRGRGEKLFF
D gene: TRBD1
V gene: TRBV2
J gene: TRBJ1-4
clone size: NA

CDR3 DNA: TGCGCCAGCAGGCGGGAAATGTTTTACGAGCAGTACTTC
CDR3 protein: CASRREMFYEQYF
D gene: NA
V gene: TRBV5-1
J gene: TRBJ2-7
clone size: NA

CDR3 DNA: TGTGCCAGCTCATTACAGGGGGTCTTGGACGAGCAGTACTTC
CDR3 protein: CASSLQGVLDEQYF
D gene: TRBD1
V gene: TRBV18
J gene: TRBJ2-7
clone size: few

CDR3 DNA: TGTGCCACCAGCAGGCGGACAGGGGACAATGAGCAGTTCTTC
CDR3 protein: CATSRRTGDNEQFF
D gene: TRBD1
V gene: TRBV15
J gene: TRBJ2-1
clone size: NA

CDR3 DNA: TGTGCCAGTAGTATAACAGGGGGCGGACTTCAGCCCCAGCATTTT
CDR3 protein: CASSITGGGLQPQHF
D gene: TRBD1
V gene: TRBV19
J gene: TRBJ1-5
clone size: NA

CDR3 DNA: TGTGCCAGCCGACAGGGGGCCTCCTACGAGCAGTACTTC
CDR3 protein: CASRQGASYEQYF
D gene: TRBD1
V gene: TRBV28
J gene: TRBJ2-7
clone size: NA

CDR3 DNA: TGTGCCGTAGGACAGGGGGGTCTTGAGCAGTACTTC
CDR3 protein: CAVGQGGLEQYF
D gene: TRBD1
V gene: TRBV19
J gene: TRBJ2-7
clone size: NA

CDR3 DNA: TGCAGTGCCTTTTTGACTTCTGGCTACACCTTC
CDR3 protein: CSAFLTSGYTF
D gene: NA
V gene: TRBV20-1
J gene: TRBJ1-2
clone size: NA

CDR3 DNA: TGTGCCAGCAGTTACTCGAGGACTTTTAAGGAGCAGTACTTC
CDR3 protein: CASSYSRTFKEQYF
D gene: NA
V gene: TRBV6-5
J gene: TRBJ2-7
clone size: NA

CDR3 DNA: TGCGCCAGCAGTCAGAGACAGGGTAACACGGCGGTCGTTTGGGCCAACGTCCTGACTTTC
CDR3 protein: CASSQRQGNTAVVWANVLTF
D gene: TRBD1
V gene: TRBV23-1
J gene: TRBJ2-6
clone size: once

CDR3 DNA: TGCGCCAGCTCGGAACTAGCGGGAGGGTCCTACGAGCAGTACTTC
CDR3 protein: CASSELAGGSYEQYF
D gene: TRBD2
V gene: TRBV4-3
J gene: TRBJ2-7
clone size: NA

CDR3 DNA: TGTGCCAGTAGCATACGCATAGCGGGGGGGGGCAATGAGCAGTTCTTC
CDR3 protein: CASSIRIAGGGNEQFF
D gene: TRBD2
V gene: TRBV19
J gene: TRBJ2-1
clone size: NA

CDR3 DNA: TGTGCCAGCAGCTTTGCCGGGACAGGTAATGAAAAACTGTTTTTT
CDR3 protein: CASSFAGTGNEKLFF
D gene: TRBD1
V gene: TRBV9
J gene: TRBJ1-4
clone size: NA

CDR3 DNA: TGTGCCAGCAGCTTAGTATCGGGAACCTACGAGCAGTACTTC
CDR3 protein: CASSLVSGTYEQYF
D gene: NA
V gene: TRBV7-9
J gene: TRBJ2-7
clone size: NA

CDR3 DNA: TGCGCCAGCAGTACAGGTAACCCCTACAATGAGCAGTTCTTC
CDR3 protein: CASSTGNPYNEQFF
D gene: NA
V gene: TRBV10-2
J gene: TRBJ2-1
clone size: NA

CDR3 DNA: TGCAGCGTTTATTCCGGGACAGGAGTAGGGGAGCAGTACTTC
CDR3 protein: CSVYSGTGVGEQYF
D gene: TRBD1
V gene: TRBV29-1
J gene: TRBJ2-7
clone size: NA

CDR3 DNA: TGTGCCAGCAGCCCGTATATCTCAGGGATGTACAATGAGCAGTTCTTC
CDR3 protein: CASSPYISGMYNEQFF
D gene: NA
V gene: TRBV28
J gene: TRBJ2-1
clone size: NA

CDR3 DNA: TGTGCCAGCACTGAGGGGGGGAACCATGGCTACACCTTC
CDR3 protein: CASTEGGNHGYTF
D gene: NA
V gene: TRBV11-2
J gene: TRBJ1-2
clone size: NA

CDR3 DNA: TGTGCCAGCAGTAGGCTAGCGGGCCACAATGAGCAGTTCTTC
CDR3 protein: CASSRLAGHNEQFF
D gene: TRBD2
V gene: TRBV27
J gene: TRBJ2-1
clone size: NA

CDR3 DNA: TGTGCCAGCAACTTCGCCCCTAACTATGGCTACACCTTC
CDR3 protein: CASNFAPNYGYTF
D gene: NA
V gene: TRBV6-1
J gene: TRBJ1-2
clone size: NA

CDR3 DNA: TGTGCCAGCAGCTTAAGAAGTAGCGGGCTCAAAAACATTCAGTACTTC
CDR3 protein: CASSLRSSGLKNIQYF
D gene: TRBD2
V gene: TRBV7-8
J gene: TRBJ2-4
clone size: NA

CDR3 DNA: TGTGCCAGCAGCAACCCTCGGGAGAGCTCCTACAATGAGCAGTTCTTC
CDR3 protein: CASSNPRESSYNEQFF
D gene: NA
V gene: TRBV21-1
J gene: TRBJ2-1
clone size: NA

CDR3 DNA: TGTGCCAGCAGCCCGGACTCGTTGGGCGGGGAGCTGTTTTTT
CDR3 protein: CASSPDSLGGELFF
D gene: NA
V gene: TRBV25-1
J gene: TRBJ2-2
clone size: NA

CDR3 DNA: TGTGCCAGCGCTAGGGACAGGGGGGACAGGGGTTTTTTT
CDR3 protein: CASARDRGDRGFF
D gene: TRBD1
V gene: TRBV6-1
J gene: TRBJ1-4
clone size: NA

CDR3 DNA: TGTGCCATCAGAAAGGGGGTGGACACTGAAGCTTTCTTT
CDR3 protein: CAIRKGVDTEAFF
D gene: NA
V gene: TRBV10-3
J gene: TRBJ1-1
clone size: NA

CDR3 DNA: TGTGCCAGCAGCCAGGCCTCGAGAGGACTAGCGGGAGAAGAGACCCAGTACTTC
CDR3 protein: CASSQASRGLAGEETQYF
D gene: TRBD2
V gene: TRBV14
J gene: TRBJ2-5
clone size: NA

CDR3 DNA: TGTGCCACCAGCAGCCGGTCCGCGGGGACTGAAGCTTTCTTT
CDR3 protein: CATSSRSAGTEAFF
D gene: NA
V gene: TRBV15
J gene: TRBJ1-1
clone size: NA

CDR3 DNA: TGCGCCAGCACGGGACTCAACACAGATACGCAGTATTTT
CDR3 protein: CASTGLNTDTQYF
D gene: NA
V gene: TRBV5-1
J gene: TRBJ2-3
clone size: NA

CDR3 DNA: TGTGCCTGGAGCGCTAGCGGGGGGTACTATGAGCAGTTCTTC
CDR3 protein: CAWSASGGYYEQFF
D gene: TRBD2
V gene: TRBV30
J gene: TRBJ2-1
clone size: NA

CDR3 DNA: TGTGCCAGCAGTGAATATCAGAGGCTCTACGAGCAGTACTTC
CDR3 protein: CASSEYQRLYEQYF
D gene: NA
V gene: TRBV2
J gene: TRBJ2-7
clone size: NA

CDR3 DNA: TGTGCCAGCAGTGAAGCGTCTCGGATAGCGGGAGTAAGAGAGTGGGAGCAGTACTTC
CDR3 protein: CASSEASRIAGVREWEQYF
D gene: TRBD2
V gene: TRBV2
J gene: TRBJ2-7
clone size: NA

CDR3 DNA: TGCAGCGTTGACAGAGACGGGGGGGTTGGTGAAGCTTTCTTT
CDR3 protein: CSVDRDGGVGEAFF
D gene: NA
V gene: TRBV29-1
J gene: TRBJ1-1
clone size: NA

CDR3 DNA: TGCAGCGTTGAAACCTCTAGAGGCAATGAGCAGTTCTTC
CDR3 protein: CSVETSRGNEQFF
D gene: NA
V gene: TRBV29-1
J gene: TRBJ2-1
clone size: NA

CDR3 DNA: TGTGCCGGGGGGGCCGGGGCTAGCAATCAGCCCCAGCATTTT
CDR3 protein: CAGGAGASNQPQHF
D gene: NA
V gene: TRBV6-5
J gene: TRBJ1-5
clone size: NA

CDR3 DNA: TGTGCCAGCGTTTTGTCGAGGAACACTGAAGCTTTCTTT
CDR3 protein: CASVLSRNTEAFF
D gene: NA
V gene: TRBV7-6
J gene: TRBJ1-1
clone size: NA

CDR3 DNA: TGTGCCAGCAGCAAACAGGTATCCTACGAGCAGTACTTC
CDR3 protein: CASSKQVSYEQYF
D gene: NA
V gene: TRBV7-6
J gene: TRBJ2-7
clone size: NA

CDR3 DNA: TGTGCCAGCAGCCAGGACCTAGGCGGGGGGGATACGCAGTATTTT
CDR3 protein: CASSQDLGGGDTQYF
D gene: TRBD2
V gene: TRBV9
J gene: TRBJ2-3
clone size: NA

CDR3 DNA: TGCGCCAGCAGCTTGATTTCGGGTGACGAGCGAAAACTGTTTTTT
CDR3 protein: CASSLISGDERKLFF
D gene: NA
V gene: TRBV5-1
J gene: TRBJ1-4
clone size: once

CDR3 DNA: TGTGCCAGTAGAGGACAGGGCAATCAGCCCCAGCATTTT
CDR3 protein: CASRGQGNQPQHF
D gene: TRBD1
V gene: TRBV19
J gene: TRBJ1-5
clone size: few

CDR3 DNA: TGTGCCAGTAGCCCCGCCGGGACTAGCACCTACGAGCAGTACTTC
CDR3 protein: CASSPAGTSTYEQYF
D gene: TRBD2
V gene: TRBV19
J gene: TRBJ2-7
clone size: NA

CDR3 DNA: TGCAGCGTTGAAGATAGACCCCAGCGGGAGCCAATGGGAGCCTACGAGCAGTACTTC
CDR3 protein: CSVEDRPQREPMGAYEQYF
D gene: TRBD2
V gene: TRBV29-1
J gene: TRBJ2-7
clone size: NA

CDR3 DNA: TGTGCCAGCAGTGTGGAGGGGGCGGGAGATACGCAGTATTTT
CDR3 protein: CASSVEGAGDTQYF
D gene: NA
V gene: TRBV6-4
J gene: TRBJ2-3
clone size: NA

CDR3 DNA: TGTGCCAGCACTCCCGGGACAGTGCAAAACTATGGCTACACCTTC
CDR3 protein: CASTPGTVQNYGYTF
D gene: TRBD1
V gene: TRBV11-2
J gene: TRBJ1-2
clone size: few

CDR3 DNA: TGTGCCAGCTCACTGATTGAACAGGGCATGAACACTGAAGCTTTCTTT
CDR3 protein: CASSLIEQGMNTEAFF
D gene: NA
V gene: TRBV18
J gene: TRBJ1-1
clone size: NA